This is a list of T cell receptor beta chains from one sample in a study of shared clonotypes between healthy human individuals. This table comes from immunoSEQ multiplex PCR, and its TCRdb copy is limited to in-frame clones, with some not included. The data show approximately 710,000 clones, around 91% seen once. The sample taken for sequencing was memory CD8+ T cells from PBMCs. The receptor source for this set is a man aged 18 to 30 in good health. Some clones in this sample may be carry-over from other donors' samples. The CDR3 runs from the conserved cysteine through the conserved F or W. Each record gives: clone size, V gene, J gene, D gene, CDR3 DNA, CDR3 protein. A D gene is named only where the DNA matches it firmly. Only some rows state a clone size, as once, few, many or a class for expanded clones.

clone_size: -; v_call: TRBV19; j_call: TRBJ1-5; d_call: -; cdr3_nt: TGTGCCGGGCGACTAAACCCTGGGGATCAGCCCCAGCATTTT; cdr3_aa: CAGRLNPGDQPQHF
clone_size: -; v_call: TRBV11-2; j_call: TRBJ2-7; d_call: TRBD1; cdr3_nt: TGTGCCAGCAGCCCCCGGGACAGGGCCTACGAGCAGTACTTC; cdr3_aa: CASSPRDRAYEQYF
clone_size: -; v_call: TRBV5-4; j_call: TRBJ1-4; d_call: -; cdr3_nt: TGTGCCAGCAACAAAGTAGGGGATAATGAAAAACTGTTTTTT; cdr3_aa: CASNKVGDNEKLFF
clone_size: -; v_call: TRBV6-5; j_call: TRBJ2-2; d_call: TRBD2; cdr3_nt: TGTGCCAGCACTCCCATAGCGGGAGGGACCGGGGAGCTGTTTTTT; cdr3_aa: CASTPIAGGTGELFF
clone_size: -; v_call: TRBV10-3; j_call: TRBJ2-7; d_call: -; cdr3_nt: TGTGCCATCAGTTTTCCCGGGACGGCCGGTGGCGAGCAGTACTTC; cdr3_aa: CAISFPGTAGGEQYF
clone_size: -; v_call: TRBV27; j_call: TRBJ1-3; d_call: -; cdr3_nt: TGTGCCAGCAGTTTGTATCGGGGGCCTGGAAACACCATATATTTT; cdr3_aa: CASSLYRGPGNTIYF
clone_size: once; v_call: TRBV4-3; j_call: TRBJ2-3; d_call: TRBD2; cdr3_nt: TGCGCCAGCAGCCAAAACCCAGCGGGAGTACCAGATACGCAGTATTTT; cdr3_aa: CASSQNPAGVPDTQYF
clone_size: -; v_call: TRBV27; j_call: TRBJ1-3; d_call: -; cdr3_nt: TGTGCCAGCAGCCCCTTTTTGGGCTCTGGAAACACCATATATTTT; cdr3_aa: CASSPFLGSGNTIYF
clone_size: -; v_call: TRBV27; j_call: TRBJ2-7; d_call: TRBD1; cdr3_nt: TGTGCCAGCAGTCTGACAGGGTCGGGTGTTGAGCAGTACTTC; cdr3_aa: CASSLTGSGVEQYF
clone_size: -; v_call: TRBV27; j_call: TRBJ2-7; d_call: -; cdr3_nt: TGTGCCAGCAGGCCTTCGTTGGGCTCTTTGGCGGAGCAGTACTTC; cdr3_aa: CASRPSLGSLAEQYF
clone_size: -; v_call: TRBV4-3; j_call: TRBJ1-1; d_call: -; cdr3_nt: TGCGCCAGCAGCCAAGACGGTAGCGGGTTTGGCACTGAAGCTTTCTTT; cdr3_aa: CASSQDGSGFGTEAFF
clone_size: -; v_call: TRBV27; j_call: TRBJ2-1; d_call: -; cdr3_nt: TGTGCCAGCGGCCACAGTGGGGGGAATCCACATGAGCAGTTCTTC; cdr3_aa: CASGHSGGNPHEQFF
clone_size: once; v_call: TRBV27; j_call: TRBJ2-3; d_call: -; cdr3_nt: TGTGCCAGCACCCGGGGACCCGGGGCAGATACGCAGTATTTT; cdr3_aa: CASTRGPGADTQYF
clone_size: -; v_call: TRBV5-8; j_call: TRBJ2-7; d_call: -; cdr3_nt: TGTGCCAGCAGCTTGATTTGGGGGAACGAGCAGTACTTC; cdr3_aa: CASSLIWGNEQYF
clone_size: -; v_call: TRBV6-6; j_call: TRBJ1-4; d_call: TRBD1; cdr3_nt: TGTGCCAGCACCGAGGACAGGGTCACAAAACTGTTTTTT; cdr3_aa: CASTEDRVTKLFF
clone_size: -; v_call: TRBV19; j_call: TRBJ1-1; d_call: TRBD1; cdr3_nt: TGTGCCAGTAGTCCCAGGGGGAAAGAGAACACTGAAGCTTTCTTT; cdr3_aa: CASSPRGKENTEAFF
clone_size: -; v_call: TRBV30; j_call: TRBJ2-1; d_call: -; cdr3_nt: TGTGCCTGGAGTGTAATTACGCAGAACCTTTTGGAGCAGTTCTTC; cdr3_aa: CAWSVITQNLLEQFF
clone_size: -; v_call: TRBV28; j_call: TRBJ1-2; d_call: -; cdr3_nt: TGTGCCAGCAGTTTAACTGGCTACACCTTC; cdr3_aa: CASSLTGYTF
clone_size: -; v_call: TRBV7-8; j_call: TRBJ2-1; d_call: TRBD2; cdr3_nt: TGTGCCAGCAGCTTAGGGCTAGCGGGAGCCGAGATCTACAATGAGCAGTTCTTC; cdr3_aa: CASSLGLAGAEIYNEQFF
clone_size: once; v_call: TRBV28; j_call: TRBJ1-4; d_call: -; cdr3_nt: TGTGCCAGCAGTTTAAGGGATAATGAAAAACTGTTTTTT; cdr3_aa: CASSLRDNEKLFF